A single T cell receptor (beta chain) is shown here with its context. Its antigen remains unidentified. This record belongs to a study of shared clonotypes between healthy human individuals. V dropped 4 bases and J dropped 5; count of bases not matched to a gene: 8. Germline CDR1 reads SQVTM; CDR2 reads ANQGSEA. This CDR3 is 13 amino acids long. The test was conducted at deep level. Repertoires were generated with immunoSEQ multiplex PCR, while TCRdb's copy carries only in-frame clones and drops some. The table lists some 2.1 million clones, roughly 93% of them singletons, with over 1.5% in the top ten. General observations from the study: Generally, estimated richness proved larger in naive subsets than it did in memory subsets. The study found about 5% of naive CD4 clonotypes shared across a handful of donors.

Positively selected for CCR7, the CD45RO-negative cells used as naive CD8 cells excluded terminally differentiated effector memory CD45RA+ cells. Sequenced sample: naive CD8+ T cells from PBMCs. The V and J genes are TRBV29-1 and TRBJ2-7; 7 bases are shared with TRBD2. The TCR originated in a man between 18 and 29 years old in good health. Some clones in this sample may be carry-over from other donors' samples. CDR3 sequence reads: CSVVGLAVDEQYF. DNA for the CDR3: TGCAGCGTTGTAGGCCTAGCGGTCGACGAGCAGTACTTC.